This T cell receptor beta chain appears in the sequencing data of a study of T-cell reconstitution after alpha-beta-depleted transplantation in children. Study results and limitations: Certain patients had high TCRbeta diversity at day 60, and it came from recipient T cells and thymic progenitors that survived. Several hundred expanded graft clones reportedly were the source of alpha-beta T cells about two months after transplant. A year post-transplant, T-cell counts and diversity derived mostly from newly produced T cells.

The authors prepared the TCRbeta library with unique molecular identifiers. TCRdb analysed the PCR reads with MiXCR anew, one entry per CDR3 protein. The repertoire includes 200,000 to 250,000 distinct CDR3 sequences, roughly 7.7% of them detected once, and 6.3% sits in the top ten. Comment on this clonotype: Its cognate antigen is unknown.

The V and J ends lost 4 bases and 1 base respectively, with 11 bases between them. In germline, CDR1 is SQVTM, CDR2 ANQGSEA. This CDR3 has 13 amino acids. The sequenced sample was PBMCs, mostly from graft donor cells, obtained 180 days after TCRalphabeta/CD19-depleted stem cell transplant. This clonotype was sampled from a male patient aged 10 to 17 who had a stem cell transplant for acute lymphoblastic leukemia, so the T cells may come from the graft donor. The chain has TRBV29-1 and TRBJ2-7; D remains ambiguous. The CDR3 spells CSVVPRNSYEQYF. In DNA, the CDR3 is TGCAGCGTTGTTCCCAGGAATTCCTACGAGCAGTACTTC.